This T cell receptor beta chain was captured in a study of blood T cell repertoires in COVID-19. Looking at the study overall: The study drew acute and convalescent COVID-19 samples from the United States, Italy and Spain. PBMCs, B-cell-depleted T cells, or T cells provided the cDNA or gDNA that made up the material.

Original handling: Counts of nucleated cells, estimated from reference gene primer amplification, were obtained. Generated by immunoSEQ multiplex PCR, the TCRdb table keeps only in-frame clones and is missing some. The V and J calls and clone size come from that table; D and trimming were worked out from the DNA. The sample includes fewer than 400,000 clones, almost 90% seen only once; the top ten take roughly 2.9%. The length of the CDR3 is 14 residues. Trimming left V 0 bases short and J 2 bases short, with 8 bases between. Looked up from germline, CDR1 is GTSNPN and CDR2 is SVGIG (reference sequence).

Material for sequencing was peripheral blood. This receptor was obtained from a young woman with COVID-19, enrolled during active disease. This chain joins TRBV30 and TRBJ1-5; D unresolved. The CDR3 is CAWSVPQGNQPQHF. CDR3 DNA sequence: TGTGCCTGGAGTGTACCGCAGGGCAATCAGCCCCAGCATTTT.